The 15 T cell receptor beta chains below all came from one sample that was sequenced in a study of shared clonotypes between healthy human individuals. The repertoire was sequenced with immunoSEQ multiplex PCR; TCRdb's copy has only in-frame clones and lacks some. Of 2 million to 2.5 million clones in the sample, 85% to 95% were seen once. Specimen: naive CD4+ T cells from PBMCs. The subset was: CD45RA+ positively selected. The receptors here all came from a man in his late teens or twenties in good health. Some clones in this sample may be carry-over from other donors' samples.

The V call is TRBV2, the J call TRBJ2-1, with 15 bases lining up with TRBD2. The CDR3 consists of 16 residues. Germline trimming cut 5 bases from V and 7 bases from J; bases unmatched to any gene: 6. Germline values: CDR1 SNHLY, CDR2 FYNNEI. The CDR3 DNA reads TGTGCCAGCAGTAAGGGACTAGCGGGAGGAGGTAATGAGCAGTTCTTC. This sequence encodes CASSKGLAGGGNEQFF.

This clone was seen only once. V is TRBV18 and J is TRBJ2-1; TRBD2 matches 10 bases. Trimming took 0 bases from V and 5 from J; bases not matched to a gene: 7. There are 17 residues in the CDR3. Germline V lookup: CDR1 KGHSH, CDR2 LQKENI. The chain's CDR3 is CASSPPVSGRVNNEQFF. For the CDR3, the DNA is TGTGCCAGCTCACCACCGGTGAGCGGGAGGGTAAACAATGAGCAGTTCTTC.

The rearrangement links TRBV6-1 to TRBJ2-7, with TRBD2 as a possible D gene (5 bases). With 4 bases removed from V and 4 bases from J, the gap between germline ends came to 8 bases. The CDR3 is 12 amino acids. Germline-derived CDR1 and CDR2 are MNHNS and SASEGT. CDR3 DNA: TGTGCCAGCAGTGGGTCGGGGTACGAGCAGTACTTC. This translates into CASSGSGYEQYF.

V gene TRBV19 combines with J gene TRBJ2-3; D ambiguous. In germline, CDR1 is LNHDA, CDR2 SQIVND (reference sequence). The V and J ends lost 6 bases and 3 bases respectively, with 13 bases between them. The CDR3 loop spans 14 amino acids. CDR3 DNA sequence: TGTGCCAGTAGGGACCATAGTTCGACAGATACGCAGTATTTT. This codes for CASRDHSSTDTQYF.

Only a few counts were recorded for this clone. The V call is TRBV2, the J call TRBJ1-1; D might be TRBD1 (6 bases). Germline V gene lookup returns CDR1 SNHLY and CDR2 FYNNEI. Deletions cut 8 bases from V and 1 base from J, with 11 bases between. This CDR3 is 13 amino acids long. CDR3 in amino acids: CASPRGGNTEAFF. CDR3 nucleotides: TGTGCCAGCCCCAGGGGAGGGAACACTGAAGCTTTCTTT.

The chain joins TRBV18 to TRBJ2-7; 8 bases fit TRBD2. Trimming at V came to 4 bases and at J to 6 bases, leaving 11 bases not matched to a gene. The CDR3 covers 15 residues. Germline V gene data show CDR1 as KGHSH and CDR2 as LQKENI. CDR3 sequence: CASSLTSGRDSEQYF. CDR3 nucleotides: TGTGCCAGCTCACTAACTAGCGGCCGGGATTCCGAGCAGTACTTC.

The rearrangement uses TRBV27 and TRBJ1-2; no clear D gene. The CDR3 has 12 residues. The germline CDR1 and CDR2 sequences are MNHEY and SMNVEV (reference sequence). V lost 6 bases and J 8 bases, leaving 13 bases between the germline ends. The CDR3 loop is CASRGYEGGYTF. Here the CDR3 DNA reads TGTGCCAGCAGGGGGTACGAGGGCGGCTACACCTTC.

The rearrangement links TRBV4-2 to TRBJ2-3; 7 nucleotides match TRBD1. This CDR3 region has 17 residues. Germline-derived CDR1 and CDR2 are LGHNA and YNFKEQ. The V segment lost 4 bases and the J segment 2 bases; nucleotides outside the gene matches: 12. In nucleotides, the CDR3 is TGTGCCAGCAGCCGTGTGGGCAGGGGGTCGGACACAGATACGCAGTATTTT. Translation gives CASSRVGRGSDTDTQYF.

This clone came up once. The chain joins TRBV29-1 to TRBJ1-2; D perhaps matches TRBD1 (5 bases). The V gene's germline CDR1 is SQVTM and CDR2 ANQGSEA. V was pared by 6 bases and J by 1 base, with 12 bases between. The CDR3 is 13 residues long. This CDR3 reads CSVGDGINYGYTF. The CDR3 region has the DNA TGCAGCGTGGGGGACGGCATTAACTATGGCTACACCTTC.

Concerning this clone itself: The sample contains more than one DNA sequence encoding this CDR3. CDR3 region: CAWSRNTIYF. CDR3 nucleotide sequence: TGTGCCTGGAGTCGGAACACCATATATTTT. This chain connects TRBV30 to TRBJ1-3; no clear D gene. V was pared by 2 bases and J by 7 bases, with 3 bases between. CDR1 GTSNPN and CDR2 SVGIG come from the germline V gene (reference sequence). CDR3 length: 10 amino acids.

The genes are TRBV5-6 and TRBJ2-1; 9 nucleotides line up with TRBD1. The ends lost 3 bases at V and 4 bases at J; junction bases unmatched: 5. Per the germline V gene, CDR1 is SGHDT and CDR2 is YYEEEE. CDR3 length: 15 residues. The CDR3 protein is CASSYPGTGYNEQFF. Here the CDR3 DNA reads TGTGCCAGCAGCTATCCCGGGACAGGGTACAATGAGCAGTTCTTC.

The chain combines TRBV25-1 with TRBJ1-3; D unclear. Germline lookup yields CDR1 MGHDK and CDR2 SYGVNS. The V gene lost 2 bases and the J gene lost 6 bases, with 5 bases spanning the gap. This CDR3 region has 12 residues. The CDR3 DNA reads TGTGCCAGCAGTGAAATTACAAACACCATATATTTT. Translation: CASSEITNTIYF.

A note on this clone: At the DNA level, this CDR3 is encoded by other sequences in the same sample as well. The gene calls are TRBV27 and TRBJ2-7; D gene ambiguous. CDR3 length: 13 amino acids. The germline V gene encodes CDR1 MNHEY and CDR2 SMNVEV (reference sequence). V was trimmed by 3 bases and J by 0 bases, leaving 6 bases between them. The CDR3, as DNA: TGTGCCAGCAGTTTGGCGGTCTCCTACGAGCAGTACTTC. Its protein product is CASSLAVSYEQYF.

Of note for this clone: Other DNA sequences in this specimen translate into the identical CDR3. J is TRBJ2-1 and V is TRBV18, with 11 bases identical to TRBD2. CDR3 length: 16 residues. J gave up 4 bases and V 3 bases, and 5 bases lay outside the gene matches. From germline, CDR1 is KGHSH and CDR2 LQKENI. Here the CDR3 DNA reads TGTGCCAGCTCACCGCGACTAGCGGGAATTTACAATGAGCAGTTCTTC. Translating it yields CASSPRLAGIYNEQFF. The full variable domain, with the rest looked up from reference TRBV18 and TRBJ2-1, is NAGVMQNPRHLVRRRGQEARLRCSPMKGHSHVYWYRQLPEEGLKFMVYLQKENIIDESGMPKERFSAEFPKEGPSILRIQQVVRGDSAAYFCASSPRLAGIYNEQFFGPGTRLTVL.

This sequence joins TRBV27 and TRBJ2-3; D not resolved. V was trimmed by 4 bases and J by 0 bases, leaving 11 bases between them. CDR3 length equals 15 residues. The germline CDR1 and CDR2 sequences are MNHEY and SMNVEV (reference sequence). For the CDR3, the DNA is TGTGCCAGCAGTTCCAAAGGTCTAAGCACAGATACGCAGTATTTT. This translates into CASSSKGLSTDTQYF.